This T cell receptor (beta chain) was captured by sequencing in a study of blood T cell repertoires in COVID-19. About the research overall: The analysed material was cDNA or gDNA that came from T cells, B-cell-depleted T cells, or PBMCs.

Germline V lookup: CDR1 KGHDR, CDR2 SFDVKD. There are 15 residues in the CDR3. V shed 3 bases, J shed 6 bases, and the junction held 6 bases outside the gene matches. The table came from immunoSEQ multiplex PCR; TCRdb's copy has only in-frame clones and leaves some out. The sample lists 85,000 or so clones, 81% occurring once. The rearrangement joins TRBV24-1 to TRBJ2-5; 10 nucleotides line up with TRBD1. The sequence was obtained from a man older than 75 with acute or convalescent COVID-19. The sequencing sample was made of peripheral blood. CDR3 residues: CATSDVTGGSKTQYF. CDR3 coding DNA: TGTGCCACCAGTGATGTGACAGGGGGCAGCAAGACCCAGTACTTC.